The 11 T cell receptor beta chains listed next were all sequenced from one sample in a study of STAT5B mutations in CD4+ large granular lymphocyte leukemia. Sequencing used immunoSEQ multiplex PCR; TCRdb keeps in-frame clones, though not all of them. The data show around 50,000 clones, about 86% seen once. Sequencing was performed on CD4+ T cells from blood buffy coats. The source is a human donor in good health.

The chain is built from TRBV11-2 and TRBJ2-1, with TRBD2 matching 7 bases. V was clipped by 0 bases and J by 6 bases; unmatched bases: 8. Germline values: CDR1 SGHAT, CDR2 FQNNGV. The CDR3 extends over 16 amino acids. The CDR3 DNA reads TGTGCCAGCAGCTTAGATGAGAGCGGGGCTGGCAATGAGCAGTTCTTC. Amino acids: CASSLDESGAGNEQFF.

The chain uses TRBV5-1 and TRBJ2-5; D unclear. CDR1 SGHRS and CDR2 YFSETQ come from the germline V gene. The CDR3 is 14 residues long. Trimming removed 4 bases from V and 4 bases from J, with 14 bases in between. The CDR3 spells CASSPADVRETQYF. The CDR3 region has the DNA TGCGCCAGCAGCCCGGCCGACGTCCGAGAGACCCAGTACTTC.

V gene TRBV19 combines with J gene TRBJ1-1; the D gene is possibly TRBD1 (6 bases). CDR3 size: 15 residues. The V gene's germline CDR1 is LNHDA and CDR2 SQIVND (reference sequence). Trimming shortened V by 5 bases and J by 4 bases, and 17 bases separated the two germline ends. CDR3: CASSPYRVIGTEAFF. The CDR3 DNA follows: TGTGCCAGTAGTCCCTACAGGGTTATAGGCACTGAAGCTTTCTTT.

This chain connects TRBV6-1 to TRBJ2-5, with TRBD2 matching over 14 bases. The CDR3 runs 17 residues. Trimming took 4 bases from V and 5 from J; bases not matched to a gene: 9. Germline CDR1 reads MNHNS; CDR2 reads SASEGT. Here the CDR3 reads CASSGGTSGRRLETQYF. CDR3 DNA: TGTGCCAGCAGTGGCGGGACTAGCGGGAGACGGCTGGAGACCCAGTACTTC.

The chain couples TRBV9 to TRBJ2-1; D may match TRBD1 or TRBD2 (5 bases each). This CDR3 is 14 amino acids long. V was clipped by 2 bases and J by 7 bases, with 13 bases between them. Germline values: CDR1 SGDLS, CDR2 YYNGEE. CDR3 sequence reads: CASSVWARENEQFF. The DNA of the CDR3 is TGTGCCAGCAGCGTCTGGGCCAGGGAGAATGAGCAGTTCTTC.

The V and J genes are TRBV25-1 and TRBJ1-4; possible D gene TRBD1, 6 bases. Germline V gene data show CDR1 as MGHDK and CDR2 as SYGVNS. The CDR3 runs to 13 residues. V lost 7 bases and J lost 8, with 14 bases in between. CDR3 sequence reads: CASMGGGNEKLFF. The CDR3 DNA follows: TGTGCCAGCATGGGAGGGGGAAACGAAAAACTGTTTTTT.

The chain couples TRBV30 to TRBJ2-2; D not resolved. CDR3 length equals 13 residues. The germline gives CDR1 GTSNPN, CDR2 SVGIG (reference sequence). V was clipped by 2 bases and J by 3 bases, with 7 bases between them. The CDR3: CAWSRDHTGELFF. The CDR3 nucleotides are TGTGCCTGGAGTAGAGACCACACCGGGGAGCTGTTTTTT.

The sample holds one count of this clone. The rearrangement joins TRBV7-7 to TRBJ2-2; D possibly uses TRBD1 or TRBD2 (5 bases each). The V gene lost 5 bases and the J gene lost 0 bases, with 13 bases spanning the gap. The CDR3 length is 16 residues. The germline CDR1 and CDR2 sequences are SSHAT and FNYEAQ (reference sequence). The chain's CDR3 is CASSQTGTANTGELFF. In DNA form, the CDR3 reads TGTGCCAGCAGCCAGACTGGGACGGCGAACACCGGGGAGCTGTTTTTT. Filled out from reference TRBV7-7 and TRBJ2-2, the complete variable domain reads GAGVSQSPRYKVTKRGQDVTLRCDPISSHATLYWYQQALGQGPEFLTYFNYEAQPDKSGLPSDRFSAERPEGSISTLTIQRTEQRDSAMYRCASSQTGTANTGELFFGEGSRLTVL.

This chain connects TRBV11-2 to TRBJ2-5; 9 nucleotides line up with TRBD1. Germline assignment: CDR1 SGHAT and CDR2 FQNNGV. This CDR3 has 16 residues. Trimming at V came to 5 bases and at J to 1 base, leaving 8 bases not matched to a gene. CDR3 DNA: TGTGCCAGCAGCATGGGACAGGGAAAAGTCCAAGAGACCCAGTACTTC. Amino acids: CASSMGQGKVQETQYF. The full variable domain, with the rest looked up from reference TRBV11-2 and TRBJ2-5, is EAGVAQSPRYKIIEKRQSVAFWCNPISGHATLYWYQQILGQGPKLLIQFQNNGVVDDSQLPKDRFSAERLKGVDSTLKIQPAKLEDSAVYLCASSMGQGKVQETQYFGPGTRLLVL.

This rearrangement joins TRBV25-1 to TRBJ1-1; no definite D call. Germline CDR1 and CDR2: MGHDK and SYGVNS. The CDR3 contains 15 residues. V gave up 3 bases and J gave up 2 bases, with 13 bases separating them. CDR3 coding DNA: TGTGCCAGCAGTGACGTCGGGAAGGGAAACACTGAAGCTTTCTTT. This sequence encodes CASSDVGKGNTEAFF.

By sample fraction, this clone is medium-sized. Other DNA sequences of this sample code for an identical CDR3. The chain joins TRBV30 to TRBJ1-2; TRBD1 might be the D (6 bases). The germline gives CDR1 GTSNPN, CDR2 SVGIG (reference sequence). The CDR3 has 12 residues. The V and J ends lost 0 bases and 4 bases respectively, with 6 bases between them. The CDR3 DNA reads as TGTGCCTGGAGTGTAGGGGGCTATGGCTACACCTTC. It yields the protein CAWSVGGYGYTF.